This entry is about one TCR beta chain. The data were taken from a study of long-term antiretroviral therapy in people with HIV. Running of the v3.0 immunoSEQ assay took place at survey level. Clones were sequenced by immunoSEQ multiplex PCR, and TCRdb holds only the in-frame ones, with some missing. The sample holds tens of thousands of clones, 90% to 95% seen once. The CDR3 is 12 residues long. Trimming cost V 5 bases and J 10 bases, with 11 bases left between them. Germline-derived CDR1 and CDR2 are SGHTA and FQGNSA. The chain links TRBV7-2 to TRBJ2-2; TRBD2 might be the D (6 bases). The origin of this receptor is a woman between 50 and 59 years old with HIV. The specimen comprised unsorted PBMCs, sampled 4.4 years after starting antiretroviral therapy. CDR3 region: CASSPTREELFF. The CDR3 DNA reads as TGTGCCAGCAGCCCGACGCGGGAGGAGCTGTTTTTT.